This T cell receptor beta chain was sequenced for a study of Ad26.COV2.S vaccination and SARS-CoV-2 variants. The wider study: Recipients of Ad26.COV2.S got it intramuscularly, once or twice 56 days apart. Notes on the study in general: Spike-specific CD8+ and CD4+ T cell responses reportedly showed substantial breadth after vaccination.

Details on this clone: Its specificity is not known.

This sample's treatment: about 20 received Ad26.COV2.S at low or high dose, single or two shots; about 5 received placebo; per-sample allocation not given. Specimens were obtained on day 63 following the first vaccine or placebo injection. Germline CDR1 SEHNR, CDR2 FQNEAQ (reference sequence). V gave up 3 bases and J gave up 2 bases, with 15 bases separating them. This CDR3 is 16 amino acids long. TCRdb's table, derived via immunoSEQ multiplex PCR, lists solely in-frame clones and lacks some. The repertoire holds more than 300,000 clones, with around 84% as singletons. The sequence was obtained from a person aged 18-60 years who received the Ad26.COV2.S COVID-19 vaccine or a placebo. J is TRBJ2-3 and V is TRBV7-9, with D possibly TRBD2 on 6 matching bases. The sample consisted of peripheral blood, taken in a trial of Ad26.COV2.S vaccine versus placebo. CDR3 nucleotide sequence: TGTGCCAGCAGCTTGACTCGGGGACTCCACACAGATACGCAGTATTTT. Translation gives CASSLTRGLHTDTQYF.